A single sample gave rise to the 9 T cell receptor beta chains below, sequenced in a study of metastatic and nonmetastatic thyroid tumors. TCRdb re-processed the PCR reads through MiXCR. This sample has 35,000 to 50,000 clones, with about 4% found just once. There were no patients who had received any treatment before thyroid surgery. The specimen was blood. The origin of the receptors is a female donor with papillary thyroid cancer or a benign thyroid nodule (not recorded which). Some clones in this sample may be carry-over from other donors' samples.

This clone has at least ten counts. The V gene is TRBV20-1, the J gene TRBJ2-7; 8 bases agree with TRBD1. This CDR3 is built from 12 residues. Germline assignment: CDR1 DFQATT and CDR2 SNEGSKA (reference sequence). V was pared by 6 bases and J by 6 bases, with 7 bases of the junction left unmatched. The CDR3 sequence is CSARTGTSEQYF. The DNA for the CDR3 is TGCAGTGCCAGGACAGGGACTTCCGAGCAGTACTTC.

This clone came up many times. The gene calls are TRBV19 and TRBJ2-5; D is unresolved. Germline V gene sequence: CDR1 LNHDA, CDR2 SQIVND (reference sequence). The V gene lost 2 bases and the J gene lost 2 bases, with 6 bases spanning the gap. The CDR3 covers 13 residues. This chain's CDR3 is CASSISEQETQYF. The CDR3 coding sequence is TGTGCCAGTAGTATATCAGAACAAGAGACCCAGTACTTC.

V is TRBV6-1 and J is TRBJ1-5; 10 nucleotides agree with TRBD1. The CDR3 consists of 15 residues. V was clipped by 5 bases and J by 0 bases; unmatched bases: 1. Looked up from germline, CDR1 is MNHNS and CDR2 is SASEGT. CDR3 DNA sequence: TGTGCCAGCAGTCGGACAGGGGGTAGCAATCAGCCCCAGCATTTT. Protein sequence: CASSRTGGSNQPQHF.

As concerns this clone: This could be a read error, since a much larger clone is one nucleotide away. This sample also contains other DNA sequences that code for the same CDR3. The chain joins TRBV18 to TRBJ1-3; no firm D call. The germline V gene has CDR1 KGHSH and CDR2 LQKENI. Trimming stripped 9 bases from V and 0 bases from J, with 12 bases between. The CDR3 has 14 amino acids. The CDR3 is CASADSISGNTIYF. In DNA form, the CDR3 reads TGTGCCAGTGCAGATTCCATCTCTGGAAACACCATATATTTT.

This clone came up a few times. The final CDR3 position lacks the conserved phenylalanine or tryptophan, pointing to a likely read error. V is TRBV7-2 and J is TRBJ2-7; perhaps D is TRBD1 or TRBD2 (6 bases each). Germline values: CDR1 SGHTA, CDR2 FQGNSA. V lost 6 bases and J 2 bases, leaving 20 bases between the germline ends. The CDR3 spans 16 residues. The CDR3 DNA follows: TGTGCCAGCAGACCCGATGGGGGGACACAAGCCTACGAGCAGTACTTA. This codes for CASRPDGGTQAYEQYL.

This clone showed up just a few times. V and J are TRBV7-3 and TRBJ2-1; 9 bases map to TRBD2. This CDR3 is built from 15 residues. With 2 bases clipped from V and 6 bases from J, the junction kept 5 bases outside the gene matches. Germline V CDR1 and CDR2: SGHTA, FQGTGA. CDR3 amino acids: CASSLSAGGVNEQFF. The CDR3 region has the DNA TGTGCCAGCAGCTTATCGGCGGGAGGGGTCAATGAGCAGTTCTTC.

This clone has a count of ten or more. The chain combines TRBV19 with TRBJ2-2, with 8 nucleotides matching TRBD1. Germline V gives CDR1 LNHDA, CDR2 SQIVND (reference sequence). The CDR3 extends over 14 amino acids. Trimming took 4 bases from V and 5 from J; bases not matched to a gene: 3. The CDR3 region has the DNA TGTGCCAGTAGTAGGGACAGGCAGACCGGGGAGCTGTTTTTT. Amino acids: CASSRDRQTGELFF.

This clone is termed medium-sized. The chain carries TRBV6-1 and TRBJ2-2; D possibly corresponds to TRBD1 (5 bases). Germline lookup yields CDR1 MNHNS and CDR2 SASEGT. The CDR3 has 15 amino acids. V lost 2 bases, J lost 3 bases, and 10 bases lay in between. CDR3 region: CASSEWGPDTGELFF. CDR3 nucleotide sequence: TGTGCCAGCAGTGAATGGGGCCCTGACACCGGGGAGCTGTTTTTT.

The table lists this clone with a few counts. The chain is built from TRBV6-1 and TRBJ1-5; D is uncertain. This CDR3 has 13 amino acids. Per the germline V gene, CDR1 is MNHNS and CDR2 is SASEGT. V lost 3 bases, J lost 8 bases, and 11 bases lay in between. CDR3 DNA sequence: TGTGCCAGCAGTGATGGCGGATATAAGCCCCAGCATTTT. It encodes CASSDGGYKPQHF.